These 13 T cell receptor beta chains originate from one sample sequenced in a study of blood T cell repertoires in COVID-19. Sequenced by immunoSEQ multiplex PCR; TCRdb stores in-frame clones only, minus some. The data show 150,000 to 200,000 clones, 80% seen once. What was sequenced was PBMCs or T cells enriched from blood (not recorded which). The receptors come from a man aged 35 to 55 who had recovered from COVID-19.

The gene calls are TRBV7-2 and TRBJ1-2, with 9 bases fitting TRBD1. With V trimmed by 3 bases and J by 2 bases, 4 bases remained unmatched. CDR1 and CDR2 from the germline V gene are SGHTA and FQGNSA. The CDR3 runs to 15 residues. DNA for the CDR3: TGTGCCAGCAGCTTGGACAGGGGAATCAACTATGGCTACACCTTC. Translated, it gives CASSLDRGINYGYTF.

The J gene is TRBJ2-2, the V gene TRBV19; D remains ambiguous. Germline assignment: CDR1 LNHDA and CDR2 SQIVND (reference sequence). The CDR3 extends over 14 amino acids. V gave up 1 base and J gave up 4 bases, with 7 bases separating them. The CDR3 reads CASSIVSGTGELFF. CDR3 bases: TGTGCCAGTAGTATAGTGTCAGGCACCGGGGAGCTGTTTTTT.

CDR3 sequence reads: CASSSSGDTQYF. CDR3 bases: TGTGCCAGCAGCTCCAGCGGAGATACGCAGTATTTT. The rearrangement joins TRBV5-6 to TRBJ2-3; TRBD2 might be the D (5 bases). The CDR3 contains 12 residues. V was pared by 3 bases and J by 5 bases, with 7 bases between. In germline, CDR1 is SGHDT, CDR2 YYEEEE.

V is TRBV9 and J is TRBJ2-5; 8 bases line up with TRBD1. Losses at the gene ends were 2 bases for V and 5 bases for J; bases not matched to a gene: 5. CDR3 size: 14 residues. Per the germline V gene, CDR1 is SGDLS and CDR2 is YYNGEE. The CDR3 sequence: CASSVSQGGETQYF. CDR3 sequence (DNA): TGTGCCAGCAGCGTTTCACAGGGGGGTGAGACCCAGTACTTC.

Remarks on this clone: The same CDR3 arises from other DNA sequences in this sample as well. The chain couples TRBV2 to TRBJ2-5; 9 bases are shared with TRBD1. The CDR3 consists of 13 residues. Germline V gene sequence: CDR1 SNHLY, CDR2 FYNNEI. The ends lost 6 bases at V and 3 bases at J; junction bases unmatched: 2. The CDR3 is CASSRDREETQYF. CDR3 in DNA: TGTGCCAGCAGCAGGGACAGGGAAGAGACCCAGTACTTC.

The gene calls are TRBV14 and TRBJ2-2, with D uncertain. Trimming cost V 2 bases and J 0 bases, with 7 bases left between them. The CDR3 spans 15 residues. CDR1 is SGHDN and CDR2 is FVKESK in the germline V gene. DNA of the CDR3: TGTGCCAGCAGCCAAAGCATTGCGAACACCGGGGAGCTGTTTTTT. The encoded protein is CASSQSIANTGELFF.

The CDR3 reads CASSLGGDNQPQHF. In DNA, the CDR3 is TGTGCCAGCAGCTTAGGCGGGGACAATCAGCCCCAGCATTTT. The chain links TRBV11-2 to TRBJ1-5; no reliable D call. Germline CDR1 and CDR2: SGHAT and FQNNGV. The CDR3 is 14 amino acids. Deletions cut 1 base from V and 3 bases from J, with 7 bases between.

The chain has TRBV27 and TRBJ2-1; a possible D gene is TRBD2 (6 bases). The V end was cut by 6 bases, the J end by 5 bases, with 17 bases between. The CDR3 has 15 residues. CDR1 MNHEY and CDR2 SMNVEV come from the germline V gene (reference sequence). The CDR3 nucleotides are TGTGCCAGCAGGTCTCTCGGCGGGGCTAACAATGAGCAGTTCTTC. Translated: CASRSLGGANNEQFF.

The CDR3 region has the DNA TGTGCCAGCAGCCCGGGAGCAACTAATGAAAAACTGTTTTTT. Translated: CASSPGATNEKLFF. The chain links TRBV3-1 (or the pseudogene TRBV3-2) to TRBJ1-4; D is undetermined. V was cut by 4 bases and J by 0 bases, with 6 bases left in between. CDR1 is LGHDT, CDR2 YNNKEL, per germline (reference sequence). The CDR3 runs to 14 residues.

The genes are TRBV21-1 and TRBJ2-3; whether TRBD1, the table's D call, matches the DNA was not checked. TRBV21-1 is marked as a pseudogene. The CDR3 is 16 amino acids. The CDR3 region is CASSLRTGYGTDTQYF. CDR3 DNA sequence: TGTGCCAGCAGTCTCAGGACAGGGTACGGGACAGATACGCAGTATTTT.

This sequence joins TRBV7-2 and TRBJ1-2; 7 nucleotides line up with TRBD1. The CDR3 loop spans 14 amino acids. V lost 4 bases to trimming and J lost 5 bases; unmatched junction nucleotides: 7. From germline, CDR1 is SGHTA and CDR2 FQGNSA. The CDR3 loop reads CASSWGQRPYGYTF. Here the CDR3 DNA reads TGTGCCAGCAGCTGGGGACAGCGCCCTTATGGCTACACCTTC.

A single count supports this clone. V usage is TRBV19 and J usage is TRBJ1-5, with D possibly matching TRBD1 (6 bases). The V gene lost 3 bases and the J gene lost 4 bases, with 19 bases spanning the gap. The germline V gene has CDR1 LNHDA and CDR2 SQIVND (reference sequence). CDR3 length equals 17 residues. In DNA form, the CDR3 reads TGTGCCAGTAGTATGGGGGACGAACCAGGGGCAAATCAGCCCCAGCATTTT. Translating gives CASSMGDEPGANQPQHF.

The V call is TRBV30, the J call TRBJ2-3, with 8 nucleotides matching TRBD2. The CDR3 length is 14 residues. The germline V gene has CDR1 GTSNPN and CDR2 SVGIG (reference sequence). The CDR3 protein is CAREGGYGADTQYF. For the CDR3, the DNA is TGTGCACGGGAGGGGGGCTACGGGGCAGATACGCAGTATTTT.